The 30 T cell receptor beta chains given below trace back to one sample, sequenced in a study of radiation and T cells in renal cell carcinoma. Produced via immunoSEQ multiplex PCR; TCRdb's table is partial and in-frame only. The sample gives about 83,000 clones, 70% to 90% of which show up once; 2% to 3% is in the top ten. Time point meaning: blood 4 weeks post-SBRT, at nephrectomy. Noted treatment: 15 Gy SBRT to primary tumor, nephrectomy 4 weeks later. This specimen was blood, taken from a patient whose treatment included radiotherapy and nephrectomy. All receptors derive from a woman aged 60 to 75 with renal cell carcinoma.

CDR3 sequence: CASSPWDTNEKLFF. The CDR3 DNA reads TGTGCCAGCAGCCCATGGGACACTAATGAAAAACTGTTTTTT. The chain recombines TRBV27 with TRBJ1-4; D is perhaps TRBD1 (5 bases). Trimming pared 6 bases from V and 2 bases from J, leaving 10 bases between. Germline CDR1 reads MNHEY; CDR2 reads SMNVEV (reference sequence). The CDR3 spans 14 residues.

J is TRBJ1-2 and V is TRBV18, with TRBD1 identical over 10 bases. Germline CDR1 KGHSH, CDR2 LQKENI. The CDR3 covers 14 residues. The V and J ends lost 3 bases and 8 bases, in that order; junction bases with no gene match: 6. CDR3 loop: CASSPSGTGEGYTF. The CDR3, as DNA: TGTGCCAGCTCACCCTCCGGGACAGGGGAGGGCTACACCTTC. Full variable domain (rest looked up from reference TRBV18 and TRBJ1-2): NAGVMQNPRHLVRRRGQEARLRCSPMKGHSHVYWYRQLPEEGLKFMVYLQKENIIDESGMPKERFSAEFPKEGPSILRIQQVVRGDSAAYFCASSPSGTGEGYTFGSGTRLTVV.

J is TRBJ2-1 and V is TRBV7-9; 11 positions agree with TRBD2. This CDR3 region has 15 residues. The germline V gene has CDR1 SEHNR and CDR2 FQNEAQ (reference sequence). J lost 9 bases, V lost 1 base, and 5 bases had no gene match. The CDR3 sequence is CASSLVTSGGGEQFF. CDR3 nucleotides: TGTGCCAGCAGCTTAGTCACTAGCGGGGGAGGTGAGCAGTTCTTC.

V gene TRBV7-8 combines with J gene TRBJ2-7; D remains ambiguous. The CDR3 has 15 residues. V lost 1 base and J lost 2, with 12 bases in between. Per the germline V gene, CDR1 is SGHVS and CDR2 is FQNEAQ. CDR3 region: CASSLGSSTAYEQYF. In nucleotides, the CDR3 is TGTGCCAGCAGCTTAGGATCCAGCACGGCCTACGAGCAGTACTTC.

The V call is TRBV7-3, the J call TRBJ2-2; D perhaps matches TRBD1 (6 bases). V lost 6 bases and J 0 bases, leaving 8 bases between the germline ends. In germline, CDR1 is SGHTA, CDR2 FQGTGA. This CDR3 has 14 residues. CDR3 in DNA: TGTGCCAGCAGGACAGGATCGAACACCGGGGAGCTGTTTTTT. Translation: CASRTGSNTGELFF.

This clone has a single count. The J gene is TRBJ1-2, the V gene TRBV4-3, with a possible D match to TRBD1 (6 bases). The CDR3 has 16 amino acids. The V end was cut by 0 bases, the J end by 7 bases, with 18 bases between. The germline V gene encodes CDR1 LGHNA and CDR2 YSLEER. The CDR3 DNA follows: TGCGCCAGCAGCCAAGACGTAGGGGGGACGTTATCTGGCTACACCTTC. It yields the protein CASSQDVGGTLSGYTF.

The CDR3 protein is CASSLIQGPGYNEQFF. In nucleotides, the CDR3 is TGTGCCAGCAGCCTTATACAGGGCCCAGGATACAATGAGCAGTTCTTC. The chain joins TRBV14 to TRBJ2-1; TRBD1 might be the D (6 bases). The CDR3 runs 16 residues. V was shortened by 4 bases and J by 4 bases, with 17 bases between the two germline ends. Per the germline V gene, CDR1 is SGHDN and CDR2 is FVKESK.

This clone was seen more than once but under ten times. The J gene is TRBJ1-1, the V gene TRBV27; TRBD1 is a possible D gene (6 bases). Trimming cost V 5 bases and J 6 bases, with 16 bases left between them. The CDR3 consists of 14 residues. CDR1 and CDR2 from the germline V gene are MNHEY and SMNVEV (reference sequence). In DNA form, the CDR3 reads TGTGCCAGCAGTCACCCAGGGGCTGTTTCTGAAGCTTTCTTT. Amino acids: CASSHPGAVSEAFF.

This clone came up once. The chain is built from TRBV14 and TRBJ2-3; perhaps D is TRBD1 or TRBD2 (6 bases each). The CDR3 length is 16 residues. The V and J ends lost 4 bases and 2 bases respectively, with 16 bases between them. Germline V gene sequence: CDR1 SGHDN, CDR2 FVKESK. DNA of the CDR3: TGTGCCAGCAGCCTTCTTAGGGGGGCCTCCACAGATACGCAGTATTTT. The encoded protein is CASSLLRGASTDTQYF.

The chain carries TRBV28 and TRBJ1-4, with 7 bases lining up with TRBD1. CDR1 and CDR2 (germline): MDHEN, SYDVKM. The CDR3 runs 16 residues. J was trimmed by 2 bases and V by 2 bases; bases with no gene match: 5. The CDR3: CASSLRQGWTNEKLFF. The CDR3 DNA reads TGTGCCAGCAGTTTAAGACAGGGCTGGACTAATGAAAAACTGTTTTTT.

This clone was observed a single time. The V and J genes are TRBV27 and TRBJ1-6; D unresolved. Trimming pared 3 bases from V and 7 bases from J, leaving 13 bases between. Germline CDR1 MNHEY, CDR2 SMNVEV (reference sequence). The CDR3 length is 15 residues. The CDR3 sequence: CASSFGLGQNSPLHF. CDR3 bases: TGTGCCAGCAGTTTCGGGCTGGGTCAGAATTCACCCCTCCACTTT.

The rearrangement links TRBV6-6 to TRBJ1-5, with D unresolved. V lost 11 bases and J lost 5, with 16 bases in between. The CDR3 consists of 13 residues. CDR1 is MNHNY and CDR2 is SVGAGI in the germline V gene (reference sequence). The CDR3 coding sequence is TGTGCCGCGGGTCGCGAGCAGGATCAGCCCCAGCATTTT. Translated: CAAGREQDQPQHF.

The DNA for the CDR3 is TGTGCCAGCAGTTTTAAGGGTAGCACTGAAGCTTTCTTT. Translating gives CASSFKGSTEAFF. J is TRBJ1-1 and V is TRBV28; unclear D gene. The CDR3 length is 13 residues. Trimming removed 3 bases from V and 4 bases from J, with 9 bases in between. Germline V gene sequence: CDR1 MDHEN, CDR2 SYDVKM.

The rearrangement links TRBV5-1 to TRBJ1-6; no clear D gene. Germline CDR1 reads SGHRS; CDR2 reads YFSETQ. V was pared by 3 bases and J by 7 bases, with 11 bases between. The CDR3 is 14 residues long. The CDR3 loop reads CASSSGGRNSPLHF. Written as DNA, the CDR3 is TGCGCCAGCAGCTCGGGAGGGCGAAATTCACCCCTCCACTTT. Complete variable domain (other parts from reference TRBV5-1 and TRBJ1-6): KAGVTQTPRYLIKTRGQQVTLSCSPISGHRSVSWYQQTPGQGLQFLFEYFSETQRNKGNFPGRFSGRQFSNSRSEMNVSTLELGDSALYLCASSSGGRNSPLHFGNGTRLTVT.

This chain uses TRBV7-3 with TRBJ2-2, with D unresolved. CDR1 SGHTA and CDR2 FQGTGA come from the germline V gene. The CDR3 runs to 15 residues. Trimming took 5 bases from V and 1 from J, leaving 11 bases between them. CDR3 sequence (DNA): TGTGCCAGCAGCCCCACGGGTGTGAACACCGGGGAGCTGTTTTTT. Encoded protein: CASSPTGVNTGELFF. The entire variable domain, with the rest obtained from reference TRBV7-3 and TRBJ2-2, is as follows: GAGVSQTPSNKVTEKGKYVELRCDPISGHTALYWYRQSLGQGPEFLIYFQGTGAADDSGLPNDRFFAVRPEGSVSTLKIQRTERGDSAVYLCASSPTGVNTGELFFGEGSRLTVL.

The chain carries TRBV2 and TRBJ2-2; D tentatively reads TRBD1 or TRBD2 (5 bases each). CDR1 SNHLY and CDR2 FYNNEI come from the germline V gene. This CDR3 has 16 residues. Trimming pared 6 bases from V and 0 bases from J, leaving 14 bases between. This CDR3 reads CASSVIGTANTGELFF. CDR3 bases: TGTGCCAGCAGCGTCATAGGGACCGCGAACACCGGGGAGCTGTTTTTT. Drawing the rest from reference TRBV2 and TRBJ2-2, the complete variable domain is EPEVTQTPSHQVTQMGQEVILRCVPISNHLYFYWYRQILGQKVEFLVSFYNNEISEKSEIFDDQFSVERPDGSNFTLKIRSTKLEDSAMYFCASSVIGTANTGELFFGEGSRLTVL.

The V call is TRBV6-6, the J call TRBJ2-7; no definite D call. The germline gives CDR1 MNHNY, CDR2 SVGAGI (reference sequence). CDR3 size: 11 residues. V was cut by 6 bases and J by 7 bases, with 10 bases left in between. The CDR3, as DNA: TGTGCCAGCAGCTATGGGTGGGAGCAGTACTTC. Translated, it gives CASSYGWEQYF.

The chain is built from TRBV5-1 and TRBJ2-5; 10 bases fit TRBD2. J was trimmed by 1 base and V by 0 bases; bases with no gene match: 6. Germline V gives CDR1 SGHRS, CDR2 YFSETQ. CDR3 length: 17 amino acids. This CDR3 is CASSLGAGGNIQETQYF. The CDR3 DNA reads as TGCGCCAGCAGCTTGGGAGCGGGGGGGAACATCCAAGAGACCCAGTACTTC.

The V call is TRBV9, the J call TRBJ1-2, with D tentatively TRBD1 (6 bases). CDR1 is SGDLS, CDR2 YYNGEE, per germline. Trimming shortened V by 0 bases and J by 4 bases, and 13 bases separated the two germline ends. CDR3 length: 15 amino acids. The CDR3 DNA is TGTGCCAGCAGCGTAGAGGGGGGCGCGCGCTATGGCTACACCTTC. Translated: CASSVEGGARYGYTF.

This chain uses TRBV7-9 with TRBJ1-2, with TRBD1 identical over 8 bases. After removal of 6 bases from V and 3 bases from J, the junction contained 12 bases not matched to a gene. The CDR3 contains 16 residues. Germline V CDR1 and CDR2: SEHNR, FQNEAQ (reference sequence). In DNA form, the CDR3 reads TGTGCCAGCAGTCATACTACTCGACAGGGGTACTATGGCTACACCTTC. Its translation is CASSHTTRQGYYGYTF.

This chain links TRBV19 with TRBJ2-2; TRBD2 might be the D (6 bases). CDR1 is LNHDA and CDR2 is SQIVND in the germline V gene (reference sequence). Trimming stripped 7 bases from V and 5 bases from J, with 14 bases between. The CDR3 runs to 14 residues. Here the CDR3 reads CASTPGTVTGELFF. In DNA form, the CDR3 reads TGTGCCAGTACCCCCGGGACTGTGACCGGGGAGCTGTTTTTT.

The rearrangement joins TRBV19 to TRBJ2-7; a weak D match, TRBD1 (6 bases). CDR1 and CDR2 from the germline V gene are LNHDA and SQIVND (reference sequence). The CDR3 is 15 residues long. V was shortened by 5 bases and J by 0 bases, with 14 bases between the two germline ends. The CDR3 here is CASSSSRDNSYEQYF. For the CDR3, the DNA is TGTGCCAGTAGTTCTTCCAGGGACAACTCCTACGAGCAGTACTTC. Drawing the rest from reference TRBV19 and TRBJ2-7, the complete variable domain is DGGITQSPKYLFRKEGQNVTLSCEQNLNHDAMYWYRQDPGQGLRLIYYSQIVNDFQKGDIAEGYSVSREKKESFPLTVTSAQKNPTAFYLCASSSSRDNSYEQYFGPGTRLTVT.

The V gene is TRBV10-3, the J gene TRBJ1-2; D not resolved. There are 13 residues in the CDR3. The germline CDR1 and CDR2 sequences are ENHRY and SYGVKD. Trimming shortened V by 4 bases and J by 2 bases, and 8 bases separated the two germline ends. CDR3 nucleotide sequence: TGTGCCATCAGTGCGACGGCAAACTATGGCTACACCTTC. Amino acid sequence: CAISATANYGYTF.

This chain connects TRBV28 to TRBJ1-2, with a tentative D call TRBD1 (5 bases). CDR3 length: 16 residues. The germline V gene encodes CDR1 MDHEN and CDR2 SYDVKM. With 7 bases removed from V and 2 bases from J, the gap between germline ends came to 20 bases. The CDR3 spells CASTSPGTRGNYGYTF. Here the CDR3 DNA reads TGTGCCAGCACCTCACCCGGGACCCGAGGCAACTATGGCTACACCTTC.

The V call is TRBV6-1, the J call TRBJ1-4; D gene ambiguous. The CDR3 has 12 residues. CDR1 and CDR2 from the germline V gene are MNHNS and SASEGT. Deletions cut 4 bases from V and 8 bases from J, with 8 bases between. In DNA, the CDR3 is TGTGCCAGCAGTGGGGGTGTCGAAAAACTGTTTTTT. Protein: CASSGGVEKLFF.

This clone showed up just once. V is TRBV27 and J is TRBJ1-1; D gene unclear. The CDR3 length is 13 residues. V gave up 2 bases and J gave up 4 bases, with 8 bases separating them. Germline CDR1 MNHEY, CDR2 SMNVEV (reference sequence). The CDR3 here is CASSLTSSTEAFF. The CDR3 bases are TGTGCCAGCAGTTTAACTTCGAGCACTGAAGCTTTCTTT.

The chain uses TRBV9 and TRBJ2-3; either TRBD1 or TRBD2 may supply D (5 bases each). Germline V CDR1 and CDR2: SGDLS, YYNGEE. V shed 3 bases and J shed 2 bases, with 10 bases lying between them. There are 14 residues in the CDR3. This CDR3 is CASSAGRFTDTQYF. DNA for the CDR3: TGTGCCAGCAGCGCGGGACGGTTCACAGATACGCAGTATTTT.

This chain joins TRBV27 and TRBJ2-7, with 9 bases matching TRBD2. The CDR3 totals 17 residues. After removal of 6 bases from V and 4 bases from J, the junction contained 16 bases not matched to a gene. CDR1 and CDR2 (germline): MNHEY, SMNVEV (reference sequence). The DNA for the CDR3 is TGTGCCAGCAGGGGGGACTCCAATGTAGCGGGAGTGTACGAGCAGTACTTC. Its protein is CASRGDSNVAGVYEQYF.

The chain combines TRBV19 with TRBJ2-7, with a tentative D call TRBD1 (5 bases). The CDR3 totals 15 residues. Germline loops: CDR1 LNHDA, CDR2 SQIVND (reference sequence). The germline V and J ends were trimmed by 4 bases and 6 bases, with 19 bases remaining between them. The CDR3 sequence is CASSTPVSGIGEQYF. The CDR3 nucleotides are TGTGCCAGTAGTACCCCAGTCTCAGGGATCGGCGAGCAGTACTTC.

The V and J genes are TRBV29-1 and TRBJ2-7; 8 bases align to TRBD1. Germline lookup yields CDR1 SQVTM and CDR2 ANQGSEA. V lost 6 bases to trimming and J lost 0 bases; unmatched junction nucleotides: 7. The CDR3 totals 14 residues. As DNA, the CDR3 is TGCAGCGTGAGGGGACAGGCGACCTCCTACGAGCAGTACTTC. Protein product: CSVRGQATSYEQYF.